What follows are 30 T cell receptor beta chains derived from one specimen sequenced in a study of technical replicates of blood from a few donors (dated by TCRdb to 2017 to 2019). Libraries came from the immunoSEQ multiplex PCR assay. As stored in TCRdb, this immuneACCESS dataset retains in-frame rearrangements with V and J assigned. A fraction of the clones does not appear; measured against another copy, unresolved V genes explain less than half of the discrepancy, and the remainder lacks a known reason. This sample comprises about 70,000 clones, about 94% of them detected only once. 0.3% to 0.5% of the sample is held by the ten biggest clonotypes. The sequenced sample was T cells isolated from PBMCs. Source of these receptors: a human donor in good health.

The gene calls are TRBV4-1 and TRBJ2-3; 10 positions match TRBD1. Germline trimming cut 1 base from V and 7 bases from J; bases unmatched to any gene: 2. Germline-derived CDR1 and CDR2 are MGHRA and YSYEKL. The CDR3 extends over 14 amino acids. The CDR3 nucleotides read TGCGCCAGCAGCCAAGGACAGGGGGCCTATACGCAGTATTTT. It translates to CASSQGQGAYTQYF.

This clone was detected once. The V gene is TRBV28, the J gene TRBJ1-5, with D perhaps matching TRBD1 (5 bases). The CDR3 loop spans 14 amino acids. Trimming stripped 3 bases from V and 4 bases from J, with 10 bases between. Germline-derived CDR1 and CDR2 are MDHEN and SYDVKM. The CDR3 sequence is CASSLTTGNQPQHF. The CDR3 DNA sequence: TGTGCCAGCAGTTTGACCACAGGTAATCAGCCCCAGCATTTT.

This chain links TRBV7-9 with TRBJ2-7, with 9 nucleotides matching TRBD2. The CDR3 spans 14 residues. Per germline, CDR1 SEHNR and CDR2 FQNEAQ (reference sequence). With V trimmed by 8 bases and J by 4 bases, 9 bases remained unmatched. The CDR3 DNA follows: TGTGCCAGCGGAGCCGGGACTAGCACATACGAGCAGTACTTC. It specifies CASGAGTSTYEQYF.

The gene calls are TRBV7-8 and TRBJ2-1; 8 nucleotides line up with TRBD2. V was pared by 5 bases and J by 7 bases, with 10 bases of the junction left unmatched. This CDR3 is built from 15 residues. Looked up from germline, CDR1 is SGHVS and CDR2 is FQNEAQ. In nucleotides, the CDR3 is TGTGCCAGCAGCGCAACTAGCGGCATACTTAATGAGCAGTTCTTC. This sequence encodes CASSATSGILNEQFF.

The chain uses TRBV10-3 and TRBJ1-1, with D maybe TRBD1 (5 bases). The CDR3 sequence is 14 residues long. Trimming removed 3 bases from V and 2 bases from J, with 10 bases in between. Germline V lookup: CDR1 ENHRY, CDR2 SYGVKD. The CDR3 DNA follows: TGTGCCATCAGTGAACAGGCGTACAACACTGAAGCTTTCTTT. Amino acid sequence: CAISEQAYNTEAFF.

The table lists this clone with a count of one. The CDR3 sequence is CATVGSPKDTEAFF. The CDR3 bases are TGTGCCACTGTGGGCAGCCCCAAAGACACTGAAGCTTTCTTT. The genes are TRBV6-5 and TRBJ1-1; no definite D call. The CDR3 loop spans 14 amino acids. Germline CDR1 reads MNHEY; CDR2 reads SVGAGI. Trimming left V 10 bases short and J 3 bases short, with 18 bases between.

The chain carries TRBV9 and TRBJ2-1, with 7 positions matching TRBD2. The V segment lost 0 bases and the J segment 7 bases; nucleotides outside the gene matches: 7. The CDR3 loop spans 15 amino acids. CDR1 is SGDLS and CDR2 is YYNGEE in the germline V gene. The CDR3, as DNA: TGTGCCAGCAGCGTAGGGGGAGGGCCCCCAAATGAGCAGTTCTTC. Amino acid sequence: CASSVGGGPPNEQFF.

V usage is TRBV14 and J usage is TRBJ2-3; D ambiguous. This CDR3 is 15 amino acids long. Germline V gene lookup returns CDR1 SGHDN and CDR2 FVKESK. The ends were cut back, 6 bases at V and 0 bases at J, with 13 bases in the middle. Here the CDR3 DNA reads TGTGCCAGCAGTAGAGGCTTCCAGAGCACAGATACGCAGTATTTT. The encoded protein is CASSRGFQSTDTQYF.

This clone was observed once. The chain joins TRBV19 to TRBJ2-7; D call uncertain. Looked up from germline, CDR1 is LNHDA and CDR2 is SQIVND (reference sequence). The CDR3 covers 12 residues. The V end was cut by 5 bases, the J end by 3 bases, with 8 bases between. The CDR3 coding sequence is TGTGCCAGTAGTGACTTCGACTACGAGCAGTACTTC. Translation: CASSDFDYEQYF.

The chain is built from TRBV27 and TRBJ2-1; TRBD2 aligns across 15 bases. Germline CDR1 reads MNHEY; CDR2 reads SMNVEV (reference sequence). Trimming removed 6 bases from V and 5 bases from J; junction bases left unmatched: 14. The length of the CDR3 is 19 residues. Here the CDR3 reads CASRQRGLAGGFDDNEQFF. In nucleotides, the CDR3 is TGTGCCAGCAGGCAACGGGGACTAGCGGGAGGTTTCGATGACAATGAGCAGTTCTTC.

This sequence joins TRBV4-2 and TRBJ2-7; 9 bases agree with TRBD2. After removal of 2 bases from V and 3 bases from J, the junction contained 8 bases not matched to a gene. CDR1 and CDR2 (germline): LGHNA, YNFKEQ. There are 16 residues in the CDR3. CDR3 sequence reads: CASSQRASGNYYEQYF. The CDR3 coding sequence is TGTGCCAGCAGCCAAAGGGCTAGCGGGAATTACTACGAGCAGTACTTC.

The rearrangement uses TRBV11-2 and TRBJ1-1; 10 bases map to TRBD1. The germline V gene has CDR1 SGHAT and CDR2 FQNNGV. This CDR3 spans 18 amino acids. V trimming: 1 base; J trimming: 5 bases; junction bases outside the gene matches: 13. The CDR3 region has the DNA TGTGCCAGCAGCTTAGCCACCGGGACAGGGGTGTATAAAACTGAAGCTTTCTTT. This translates into CASSLATGTGVYKTEAFF. Together with reference TRBV11-2 and TRBJ1-1, the CDR3 gives the full variable domain: EAGVAQSPRYKIIEKRQSVAFWCNPISGHATLYWYQQILGQGPKLLIQFQNNGVVDDSQLPKDRFSAERLKGVDSTLKIQPAKLEDSAVYLCASSLATGTGVYKTEAFFGQGTRLTVV.

In its sample, this clone was seen once. CDR3 DNA: TGTGCCAGCAGCCCACGTAGTGCAACTAATGAAAAACTGTTTTTT. It is translated as CASSPRSATNEKLFF. The chain is built from TRBV7-9 and TRBJ1-4; D unclear. V was clipped by 5 bases and J by 0 bases, with 10 bases between them. The CDR3 extends over 15 amino acids. Germline V gene data show CDR1 as SEHNR and CDR2 as FQNEAQ (reference sequence).

The chain recombines TRBV10-3 with TRBJ1-1; D possibly corresponds to TRBD1 (5 bases). Deletions cut 6 bases from V and 3 bases from J, with 14 bases between. Looked up from germline, CDR1 is ENHRY and CDR2 is SYGVKD. This CDR3 region has 14 residues. The CDR3 region has the DNA TGTGCCATCAGCCAACAGGTTCCGGACACTGAAGCTTTCTTT. This translates into CAISQQVPDTEAFF.

This clone has a single count. The rearrangement links TRBV19 to TRBJ2-7, with 8 bases identical to TRBD2. Germline V lookup: CDR1 LNHDA, CDR2 SQIVND (reference sequence). The V gene end was trimmed by 3 bases and the J gene end by 2 bases; junction bases not matched to a gene: 6. The CDR3 covers 15 residues. CDR3 residues: CASSIILADTYEQYF. CDR3 nucleotide sequence: TGTGCCAGTAGTATCATACTAGCGGACACCTACGAGCAGTACTTC.

This chain joins TRBV28 and TRBJ2-6; the match to TRBD2 covers 8 bases. Germline-derived CDR1 and CDR2 are MDHEN and SYDVKM. Trimming cost V 7 bases and J 0 bases; bases outside gene matches: 2. The CDR3 contains 15 residues. CDR3 loop: CASTGTSSGANVLTF. CDR3 in DNA: TGTGCCAGCACGGGGACTAGCTCTGGGGCCAACGTCCTGACTTTC.

The V and J genes are TRBV6-1 and TRBJ1-1; perhaps TRBD1 as D (5 bases). From germline, CDR1 is MNHNS and CDR2 SASEGT. This CDR3 is built from 14 residues. V was shortened by 4 bases and J by 4 bases, with 13 bases between the two germline ends. DNA for the CDR3: TGTGCCAGCAGTGGTCCAGGGCTAGGCACTGAAGCTTTCTTT. Translation: CASSGPGLGTEAFF.

This chain connects TRBV30 to TRBJ2-1, with D maybe TRBD2 (6 bases). Germline V gives CDR1 GTSNPN, CDR2 SVGIG (reference sequence). This CDR3 region has 18 residues. V was trimmed by 0 bases and J by 5 bases, leaving 23 bases between them. The CDR3 is CAWSVLRAGSGYNNEQFF. In nucleotides, the CDR3 is TGTGCCTGGAGTGTACTAAGGGCGGGTAGCGGCTACAACAATGAGCAGTTCTTC.

This sequence joins TRBV2 and TRBJ2-2, with a weak D call TRBD1 (5 bases). Per the germline V gene, CDR1 is SNHLY and CDR2 is FYNNEI. Trimming removed 3 bases from V and 7 bases from J, with 18 bases in between. This CDR3 spans 16 amino acids. This CDR3 reads CASSDRQGWFDGELFF. The DNA of the CDR3 is TGTGCCAGCAGTGATAGGCAGGGTTGGTTTGACGGGGAGCTGTTTTTT.

J is TRBJ1-4 and V is TRBV23-1, with a possible D match to TRBD1 (6 bases). TRBV23-1 is given ORF status, its function remaining uncertain. The CDR3 length is 13 residues. V was cut by 5 bases and J by 7 bases, with 11 bases left in between. The chain's CDR3 is CASSTGWSEKLFF. DNA of the CDR3: TGCGCCAGCAGTACAGGGTGGAGTGAAAAACTGTTTTTT.

The sample holds one count of this clone. The chain recombines TRBV7-9 with TRBJ2-1; D remains unclear. The CDR3 runs 14 residues. Germline V gives CDR1 SEHNR, CDR2 FQNEAQ (reference sequence). The V end was cut by 5 bases, the J end by 3 bases, with 11 bases between. CDR3 coding DNA: TGTGCCAGCAGCCCCGCGAGGCTCTACAATGAGCAGTTCTTC. As protein: CASSPARLYNEQFF.

This rearrangement joins TRBV7-9 to TRBJ1-2, with D possibly matching TRBD1 (5 bases). The CDR3 is 14 amino acids. Deletions cut 2 bases from V and 4 bases from J, with 11 bases between. The V gene's germline CDR1 is SEHNR and CDR2 FQNEAQ (reference sequence). The CDR3 region is CASSLSGFPYGYTF. The CDR3 DNA reads TGTGCCAGCAGCTTATCAGGGTTCCCCTATGGCTACACCTTC.

The chain employs TRBV4-2 and TRBJ1-1; unclear D gene. This CDR3 has 14 residues. Germline V CDR1 and CDR2: LGHNA, YNFKEQ. The V end was cut by 0 bases, the J end by 8 bases, with 13 bases between. Here the CDR3 reads CASSQDINTVEAFF. CDR3 DNA: TGTGCCAGCAGCCAAGATATAAACACCGTAGAAGCTTTCTTT.

The J gene is TRBJ2-2, the V gene TRBV4-2, with D tentatively TRBD2 (5 bases). Trimming removed 0 bases from V and 1 base from J, with 15 bases in between. The germline CDR1 and CDR2 sequences are LGHNA and YNFKEQ. This CDR3 is built from 18 residues. The CDR3 sequence: CASSQDPLAVENTGELFF. The CDR3 bases are TGTGCCAGCAGCCAAGATCCGCTAGCTGTCGAGAACACCGGGGAGCTGTTTTTT.

This clone has only one observation. The J gene is TRBJ2-2, the V gene TRBV18; D is unclear. Trimming removed 5 bases from V and 7 bases from J, with 8 bases in between. Per the germline V gene, CDR1 is KGHSH and CDR2 is LQKENI. The length of the CDR3 is 12 residues. CDR3 loop: CASSVLSGELFF. Written as DNA, the CDR3 is TGTGCCAGCTCAGTTTTGAGCGGGGAGCTGTTTTTT.

This chain joins TRBV5-1 and TRBJ2-6; D is unclear. The CDR3 length is 15 residues. V lost 3 bases and J lost 2, with 9 bases in between. CDR1 SGHRS and CDR2 YFSETQ come from the germline V gene. DNA for the CDR3: TGCGCCAGCAGCTCTCAGTCCCCTGGGGCCAACGTCCTGACTTTC. This codes for CASSSQSPGANVLTF.

This clone came up a few times. The rearrangement joins TRBV29-1 to TRBJ1-4; the match to TRBD1 covers 7 bases. The germline V gene encodes CDR1 SQVTM and CDR2 ANQGSEA. Trimming at V came to 7 bases and at J to 7 bases, leaving 9 bases not matched to a gene. The CDR3 consists of 13 residues. CDR3 region: CSAWDRHSEKLFF. The CDR3 nucleotides are TGCAGCGCCTGGGACAGACATAGTGAAAAACTGTTTTTT.

This chain uses TRBV28 with TRBJ1-3; D remains unclear. In germline, CDR1 is MDHEN, CDR2 SYDVKM. V dropped 3 bases and J dropped 3 bases, with 6 bases sitting between them. This CDR3 has 13 residues. CDR3 DNA: TGTGCCAGCAGTTTGGAGAATGGAAACACCATATATTTT. It is translated as CASSLENGNTIYF.

The chain has TRBV13 and TRBJ2-1, with 7 bases fitting TRBD2. Germline V CDR1 and CDR2: PRHDT, FYEKMQ (reference sequence). V dropped 5 bases and J dropped 2; count of bases not matched to a gene: 9. This CDR3 has 16 amino acids. CDR3 in amino acids: CASSRDGRVPYNEQFF. CDR3 DNA: TGTGCCAGCAGCCGGGATGGGAGGGTGCCCTACAATGAGCAGTTCTTC.

CDR3 sequence: CASSLASGGGAYEQYF. CDR3 in DNA: TGTGCCAGCAGCTTAGCATCGGGCGGGGGGGCCTACGAGCAGTACTTC. This chain links TRBV7-2 with TRBJ2-7; 9 nucleotides match TRBD2. Germline V lookup: CDR1 SGHTA, CDR2 FQGNSA. The CDR3 extends over 16 amino acids. Trimming removed 0 bases from V and 2 bases from J; junction bases left unmatched: 5.